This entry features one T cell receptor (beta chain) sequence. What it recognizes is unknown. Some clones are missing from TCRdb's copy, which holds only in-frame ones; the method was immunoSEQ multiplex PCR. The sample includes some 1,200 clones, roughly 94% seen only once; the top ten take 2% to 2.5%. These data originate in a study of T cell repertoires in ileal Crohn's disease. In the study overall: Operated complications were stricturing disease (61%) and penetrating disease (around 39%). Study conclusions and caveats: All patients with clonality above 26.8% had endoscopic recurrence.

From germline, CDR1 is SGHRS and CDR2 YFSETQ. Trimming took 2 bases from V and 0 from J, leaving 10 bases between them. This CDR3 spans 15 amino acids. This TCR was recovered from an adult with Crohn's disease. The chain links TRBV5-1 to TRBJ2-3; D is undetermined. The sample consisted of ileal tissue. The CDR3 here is CASSLQLTSTDTQYF. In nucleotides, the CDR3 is TGCGCCAGCAGCTTACAGCTTACTAGCACAGATACGCAGTATTTT.